This entry is about one TCR beta chain. Germline values: CDR1 DFQATT, CDR2 SNEGSKA (reference sequence). The CDR3 loop spans 15 amino acids. The germline V and J ends were trimmed by 3 bases and 7 bases, with 16 bases remaining between them. These data come from a study of CD8+CD57+ T cells in acquired aplastic anemia. Whoever was chosen for sequencing had shown CD8+CD57+ cell expansion by flow cytometry. Each of the patients presented with severe acquired aplastic anemia. Genomic DNA served as template for TCR beta VDJ and CDR3 profiling. TCRdb reprocessed the reads via MiXCR and lists one record per CDR3 protein. Of 90,000 to 150,000 distinct CDR3 sequences listed, 50% to 60% were seen once; the top ten hold roughly 30%.

The chain carries TRBV20-1 and TRBJ1-6; D is possibly TRBD1 (6 bases). Sequences were obtained from sorted CD4+, CD8+, or CD8+CD57+ T cells (not recorded which) from PBMCs. The source of this sequence is a human donor with aplastic anemia. The CDR3 sequence: CSARQTGYGNSPLHF. DNA for the CDR3: TGCAGTGCTAGGCAAACAGGGTACGGGAATTCACCCCTCCACTTT.